The 23 T cell receptor beta chains below were found in one sample sequenced in a study of blood T cell repertoires in COVID-19. TCRdb's copy holds only in-frame clones and misses some; the assay was immunoSEQ multiplex PCR. The sample lists roughly 200,000 clones, approximately 86% occurring once. The sequencing input was PBMCs or T cells enriched from blood (not recorded which). The source is a man aged 18-30 years with acute COVID-19.

The chain carries TRBV19 and TRBJ1-5; D is unclear. The CDR3 is 13 amino acids. Trimming removed 3 bases at V and 4 bases at J, with 7 bases between. The V gene's germline CDR1 is LNHDA and CDR2 SQIVND (reference sequence). CDR3: CASSIPNNQPQHF. DNA for the CDR3: TGTGCCAGTAGTATTCCTAATAATCAGCCCCAGCATTTT.

This sequence joins TRBV19 and TRBJ2-5, with D hard to call. The germline CDR1 and CDR2 sequences are LNHDA and SQIVND (reference sequence). V lost 5 bases, J lost 2 bases, and 6 bases lay in between. CDR3 length: 12 residues. The CDR3 here is CASSAYQETQYF. CDR3 bases: TGTGCCAGTAGTGCGTATCAAGAGACCCAGTACTTC.

The gene calls are TRBV24-1 and TRBJ2-2; 8 nucleotides agree with TRBD1. V was pared by 3 bases and J by 9 bases, with 11 bases of the junction left unmatched. The CDR3 sequence is 16 residues long. Germline V gene lookup returns CDR1 KGHDR and CDR2 SFDVKD. DNA for the CDR3: TGTGCCACCAGTGATGTTGGGACAGGTCATTTGAGGGAGCTGTTTTTT. Translated: CATSDVGTGHLRELFF.

V gene TRBV30 combines with J gene TRBJ2-5; D remains ambiguous. There are 13 residues in the CDR3. Trimming pared 1 base from V and 4 bases from J, leaving 10 bases between. Germline lookup yields CDR1 GTSNPN and CDR2 SVGIG (reference sequence). CDR3: CAWSAARGETQYF. The CDR3 bases are TGTGCCTGGAGTGCCGCCAGAGGAGAGACCCAGTACTTC.

The genes are TRBV6-1 and TRBJ1-2; no clear D. Between the trimmed V and J ends, which lost 1 base and 6 bases, there was a span of 9 bases. CDR1 is MNHNS and CDR2 is SASEGT in the germline V gene. The CDR3 has 13 residues. CDR3 residues: CASSEVEADGYTF. In nucleotides, the CDR3 is TGTGCCAGCAGTGAAGTAGAGGCAGATGGCTACACCTTC.

The chain joins TRBV19 to TRBJ2-7; weak D call: TRBD2 (5 bases). The CDR3 is made up of 14 amino acids. Per germline, CDR1 LNHDA and CDR2 SQIVND (reference sequence). The ends were cut back, 1 base at V and 2 bases at J, with 9 bases in the middle. Here the CDR3 reads CASSIGSGPYEQYF. The DNA of the CDR3 is TGTGCCAGTAGTATAGGAAGCGGCCCCTACGAGCAGTACTTC.

V is TRBV6-6 and J is TRBJ2-7; 12 nucleotides align to TRBD2. V lost 5 bases, J lost 5 bases, and 13 bases stayed unmatched. This CDR3 contains 17 residues. Per the germline V gene, CDR1 is MNHNY and CDR2 is SVGAGI (reference sequence). CDR3 DNA: TGTGCCAGCAGTCGACTAGCGGGAGTAAACGGCGGGAACGAGCAGTACTTC. Its protein product is CASSRLAGVNGGNEQYF.

J is TRBJ2-2 and V is TRBV3-1 (or the pseudogene TRBV3-2), with TRBD1 as a possible D gene (6 bases). This CDR3 comprises 16 residues. CDR1 LGHDT and CDR2 YNNKEL come from the germline V gene (reference sequence). V lost 0 bases and J lost 4, with 12 bases in between. The CDR3 DNA follows: TGTGCCAGCAGCCAAGATCACTCAGGGGTCACCGGGGAGCTGTTTTTT. Its protein product is CASSQDHSGVTGELFF.

This chain connects TRBV7-9 to TRBJ2-5; the D gene is possibly TRBD2 (6 bases). Germline V lookup: CDR1 SEHNR, CDR2 FQNEAQ (reference sequence). Trimming left V 3 bases short and J 5 bases short, with 19 bases between. The CDR3 covers 16 residues. The DNA of the CDR3 is TGTGCCAGCAGCTTTCCCACGGCGGGACCAGGGGAGACCCAGTACTTC. It yields the protein CASSFPTAGPGETQYF.

The chain links TRBV28 to TRBJ1-2; a weak D match, TRBD1 (5 bases). CDR1 is MDHEN and CDR2 is SYDVKM in the germline V gene. The CDR3 is made up of 14 amino acids. Trimming left V 7 bases short and J 4 bases short, with 16 bases between. The CDR3, as DNA: TGTGCCAGCAACCCGACAGTCCAACGCTATGGCTACACCTTC. Translated: CASNPTVQRYGYTF.

The chain is built from TRBV2 and TRBJ1-1; a possible D gene is TRBD1 (6 bases). The germline V and J ends were trimmed by 6 bases and 0 bases, with 14 bases remaining between them. Germline V CDR1 and CDR2: SNHLY, FYNNEI. The CDR3 consists of 15 residues. CDR3 protein: CASSDAGDLNTEAFF. CDR3 DNA sequence: TGTGCCAGCAGCGACGCAGGGGATTTGAACACTGAAGCTTTCTTT. The full variable domain, in which reference TRBV2 and TRBJ1-1 provide the parts outside the CDR3, is EPEVTQTPSHQVTQMGQEVILRCVPISNHLYFYWYRQILGQKVEFLVSFYNNEISEKSEIFDDQFSVERPDGSNFTLKIRSTKLEDSAMYFCASSDAGDLNTEAFFGQGTRLTVV.

The J gene is TRBJ1-1, the V gene TRBV10-3; D ambiguous. Trimming cost V 4 bases and J 1 base, with 7 bases left between them. Germline values: CDR1 ENHRY, CDR2 SYGVKD. The CDR3 totals 13 residues. The CDR3 nucleotides are TGTGCCATCAGTGGCCAGGAGAACACTGAAGCTTTCTTT. It yields the protein CAISGQENTEAFF.

The V and J genes are TRBV10-1 and TRBJ1-5; 10 bases are shared with TRBD1. The CDR3 length is 18 residues. J gave up 5 bases and V 2 bases, and 12 bases lay outside the gene matches. Germline assignment: CDR1 WNHNN and CDR2 SYGVQD (reference sequence). In DNA, the CDR3 is TGCGCCAGCAGTGAGCCATTGACAGGGGGCAGAGGATATCAGCCCCAGCATTTT. It specifies CASSEPLTGGRGYQPQHF.

The table lists this clone with many counts. V gene TRBV6-4 combines with J gene TRBJ2-1, with D perhaps matching TRBD2 (5 bases). CDR1 and CDR2 (germline): MRHNA, SNTAGT. V was pared by 0 bases and J by 8 bases, with 14 bases between. This CDR3 contains 15 residues. CDR3 amino acids: CASSDSSSGGHEQFF. The CDR3 DNA reads TGTGCCAGCAGTGACTCATCGAGCGGAGGCCATGAGCAGTTCTTC.

V and J are TRBV7-8 and TRBJ2-7, with 8 bases that match TRBD2. This CDR3 has 15 residues. Germline trimming cut 4 bases from V and 4 bases from J; bases unmatched to any gene: 9. CDR1 is SGHVS, CDR2 FQNEAQ, per germline. The CDR3 nucleotides are TGTGCCAGCAGCTCGGGACTAGAAGAGGGATACGAGCAGTACTTC. Its protein is CASSSGLEEGYEQYF.

V usage is TRBV28 and J usage is TRBJ1-1; no definite D call. Trimming took 4 bases from V and 0 from J, leaving 6 bases between them. CDR3 length: 13 residues. The germline V gene has CDR1 MDHEN and CDR2 SYDVKM. CDR3 region: CASSYEMNTEAFF. In DNA, the CDR3 is TGTGCCAGCAGTTACGAGATGAACACTGAAGCTTTCTTT.

The rearrangement links TRBV29-1 to TRBJ2-1, with 8 bases fitting TRBD2. Losses at the gene ends were 5 bases for V and 5 bases for J; bases not matched to a gene: 5. Germline assignment: CDR1 SQVTM and CDR2 ANQGSEA. This CDR3 comprises 13 residues. CDR3 nucleotide sequence: TGCAGCGTTAGCCTAGCGGGCGACAATGAGCAGTTCTTC. It is translated as CSVSLAGDNEQFF.

There are a few counts of this clone. The rearrangement links TRBV10-3 to TRBJ2-1, with D unclear. V gave up 2 bases and J gave up 6 bases, with 5 bases separating them. Germline CDR1 ENHRY, CDR2 SYGVKD. This CDR3 region has 12 residues. The CDR3: CAISEIRNEQFF. In nucleotides, the CDR3 is TGTGCCATCAGTGAGATCCGCAATGAGCAGTTCTTC.

The rearrangement uses TRBV7-9 and TRBJ1-1, with no clear D. V dropped 2 bases and J dropped 2 bases, with 6 bases sitting between them. From germline, CDR1 is SEHNR and CDR2 FQNEAQ (reference sequence). The CDR3 is 13 residues long. CDR3 DNA: TGTGCCAGCAGCTTATCCAGAAACACTGAAGCTTTCTTT. This codes for CASSLSRNTEAFF. Based on the CDR3 plus reference TRBV7-9 and TRBJ1-1, the full variable domain is DTGVSQNPRHKITKRGQNVTFRCDPISEHNRLYWYRQTLGQGPEFLTYFQNEAQLEKSRLLSDRFSAERPKGSFSTLEIQRTEQGDSAMYLCASSLSRNTEAFFGQGTRLTVV.

The chain links TRBV7-9 to TRBJ2-1; TRBD1 is a possible D gene (5 bases). CDR1 is SEHNR, CDR2 FQNEAQ, per germline (reference sequence). The CDR3 length is 14 residues. Trimming pared 5 bases from V and 0 bases from J, leaving 8 bases between. The CDR3 sequence is CASSRDSSYNEQFF. CDR3 sequence (DNA): TGTGCCAGCAGCCGCGACAGCTCCTACAATGAGCAGTTCTTC.

The chain employs TRBV5-8 and TRBJ2-2; maybe TRBD1 (6 bases). V was trimmed by 2 bases and J by 8 bases, leaving 13 bases between them. The CDR3 is 14 amino acids. The germline gives CDR1 SGHTS, CDR2 YDEGEE. CDR3 nucleotide sequence: TGTGCCAGCAGCTTCCTGGGGGCCAAGGGGGAGCTGTTTTTT. It encodes CASSFLGAKGELFF.

The rearrangement links TRBV6-5 to TRBJ2-5; 7 bases align to TRBD1. V lost 5 bases to trimming and J lost 7 bases; unmatched junction nucleotides: 10. Per the germline V gene, CDR1 is MNHEY and CDR2 is SVGAGI. CDR3 length: 14 residues. The CDR3 DNA follows: TGTGCCAGCAGTCCTCCGGGACAGCTCATGACCCAGTACTTC. This sequence encodes CASSPPGQLMTQYF.

The V and J genes are TRBV11-3 and TRBJ1-5; D gene uncertain. V was shortened by 4 bases and J by 2 bases, with 3 bases between the two germline ends. The CDR3 has 12 residues. From germline, CDR1 is SGHNT and CDR2 YENEEA. CDR3 sequence: CASSSGNQPQHF. CDR3 nucleotides: TGTGCCAGCAGCTCGGGCAATCAGCCCCAGCATTTT.